Listed below are T cell receptor beta chains from one sample, sequenced in a study of T cells after yellow fever vaccination. MiXCR, run by TCRdb on the 5' RACE reads, gives a single entry per CDR3 protein. The repertoire has approximately 300,000 distinct CDR3 sequences, about 10% of them found once; the top ten carry approximately 3.3%. The sequencing used CD4+ T cells sorted from PBMCs, collected 45 days after the yellow fever booster vaccination. The receptors come from a man between 18 and 35 years old who received the YFV17D yellow fever vaccine. Both conserved end residues are part of each CDR3. D genes are given only for firm matches. Rows may omit the clone size; those that give it use once, few, many or a size class.

>-|few|TRBV4-3|TRBJ2-1
CASSQEYGTQYNEQFF
TGCGCCAGCAGCCAAGAGTACGGGACCCAGTACAATGAGCAGTTCTTC
>-|few|TRBV7-9|TRBJ2-5
CASSPFLRGRRETQYF
TGTGCCAGCAGCCCTTTCTTACGGGGGCGACGAGAGACCCAGTACTTC
>-|few|TRBV18|TRBJ2-1
CASSPQETYNEQFF
TGTGCCAGCTCACCACAGGAGACCTACAATGAGCAGTTCTTC
>-|many|TRBV28|TRBJ1-5
CASRQGSNQPQHF
TGTGCCAGCAGACAGGGTAGCAATCAGCCCCAGCATTTT
>-|few|TRBV6-2/TRBV6-3|TRBJ1-1
CASSQRFGFF
TGTGCCAGCAGTCAGAGATTCGGTTTCTTT
>-|-|TRBV5-4|TRBJ2-5
CASRLRSGFQETQYF
TGTGCCAGCAGGCTCCGCTCGGGTTTCCAAGAGACCCAGTACTTC
>TRBD1|-|TRBV12-3/TRBV12-4|TRBJ1-1
CASRPDRRTEAFF
TGTGCCAGCAGACCGGACAGGCGCACTGAAGCTTTCTTT
>-|few|TRBV6-6|TRBJ1-2
CASSRADYGYTF
TGTGCCAGCAGTAGGGCGGACTATGGCTACACCTTC
>-|-|TRBV4-2|TRBJ1-2
CASSQDFTGPVHGYTF
TGTGCCAGCAGCCAAGACTTCACCGGGCCAGTCCATGGCTACACCTTC
>-|many|TRBV6-2/TRBV6-3|TRBJ2-5
CASSTDIRAQYF
TGTGCCAGCAGCACGGACATTCGAGCCCAGTACTTC
>-|few|TRBV3-1|TRBJ2-5
CASSQDAGFLKTQYF
TGTGCCAGCAGCCAAGATGCGGGGTTCTTGAAGACCCAGTACTTC
>TRBD1|-|TRBV5-1|TRBJ2-1
CASSWGTGNNEQFF
TGCGCCAGCAGCTGGGGGACAGGGAACAATGAGCAGTTCTTC
>-|-|TRBV7-3|TRBJ1-1
CASRAGENTEAFF
TGTGCCAGCAGGGCCGGGGAGAACACTGAAGCTTTCTTT
>TRBD2|-|TRBV23-1|TRBJ2-1
CASSQGLAGHSYNEQFF
TGCGCCAGCAGTCAGGGACTAGCGGGTCACTCCTACAATGAGCAGTTCTTC
>TRBD1|-|TRBV3-1|TRBJ2-6
CASSGQGAGNVLTF
TGTGCCAGCTCCGGACAGGGGGCTGGTAACGTCCTGACTTTC
>TRBD2|few|TRBV9|TRBJ2-5
CASSVGASGGRVETQYF
TGTGCCAGCAGCGTAGGGGCTAGCGGGGGCCGGGTGGAGACCCAGTACTTC
>-|few|TRBV4-3|TRBJ2-2
CASSQDLRTGELFF
TGCGCCAGCAGCCAAGATCTTCGAACCGGGGAGCTGTTTTTT
>-|few|TRBV27|TRBJ2-7
CASSFRRGTYEQYF
TGTGCCAGCAGTTTCCGACGGGGGACTTACGAGCAGTACTTC
>-|-|TRBV7-2|TRBJ1-5
CASSLSGRATNQPQHF
TGTGCCAGCAGCTTAAGCGGCAGGGCGACCAATCAGCCCCAGCATTTT
>-|many|TRBV5-1|TRBJ2-3
CASSLAPGPDTDTQYF
TGCGCCAGTTCTTTGGCTCCGGGGCCCGACACAGATACGCAGTATTTT
>-|-|TRBV21-1|TRBJ2-1
CASSALTSSAGSEQFF
TGTGCCAGCAGCGCACTGACCTCTAGCGCGGGGAGTGAGCAGTTCTTC
>-|-|TRBV12-3/TRBV12-4|TRBJ1-4
CASRCKGVEKLFF
TGTGCCAGCCGCTGCAAGGGAGTCGAAAAACTGTTTTTT
>TRBD2|few|TRBV7-6|TRBJ2-1
CASSFFSGGNNEQFF
TGTGCCAGCAGCTTTTTTAGCGGGGGTAACAATGAGCAGTTCTTC
>-|-|TRBV7-8|TRBJ1-5
CASSLEGRGQPQHF
TGTGCCAGCAGCTTAGAGGGGCGCGGGCAGCCCCAGCATTTT
>TRBD2|few|TRBV24-1|TRBJ2-7
CATSDTGTSEDSYEQYF
TGTGCCACCAGCGATACCGGGACTAGCGAGGACTCCTACGAGCAGTACTTC
>-|few|TRBV4-1|TRBJ2-1
CASSRRLSYNEQFF
TGCGCCAGCAGCAGGCGTCTCTCCTACAATGAGCAGTTCTTC
>-|few|TRBV7-9|TRBJ2-5
CASTSTGRVETQYF
TGTGCCAGCACCTCGACAGGGAGGGTTGAGACCCAGTACTTC
>-|-|TRBV7-2|TRBJ1-2
CASSRDEQGSYYGYTF
TGTGCCAGCAGCCGCGACGAACAGGGCTCATACTATGGCTACACCTTC
>TRBD1|-|TRBV12-3/TRBV12-4|TRBJ2-7
CASGGQGRNEQYF
TGTGCCAGCGGTGGACAGGGAAGGAACGAGCAGTACTTC
>-|-|TRBV6-2/TRBV6-3|TRBJ1-5
CASSYPIGGPDNQAQHF
TGTGCCAGCAGTTACCCGATTGGGGGCCCCGACAATCAGGCCCAGCATTTT
>-|-|TRBV5-5|TRBJ1-6
CASSLGEADSPLHF
TGTGCCAGCAGCTTAGGGGAGGCGGATTCACCCCTCCACTTT
>-|-|TRBV2|TRBJ2-5
CASTWGLETQYF
TGTGCCAGCACCTGGGGGCTAGAGACCCAGTACTTC
>TRBD1|many|TRBV6-1|TRBJ1-1
CASSEIGLDRGTAFF
TGTGCCAGCAGTGAAATTGGACTGGACAGGGGGACAGCTTTCTTT
>-|many|TRBV9|TRBJ1-1
CASSVDPANTEAFF
TGTGCCAGCAGCGTAGATCCTGCGAACACTGAAGCTTTCTTT
>TRBD1|-|TRBV6-2/TRBV6-3|TRBJ1-1
CASRSDRANTEAFF
TGTGCCAGCAGGTCGGACAGGGCCAACACTGAAGCTTTCTTT
>TRBD1|-|TRBV24-1|TRBJ2-2
CATSDPGQGITGELFF
TGTGCCACCAGTGACCCCGGACAGGGCATCACCGGGGAGCTGTTTTTT
>-|few|TRBV6-2/TRBV6-3|TRBJ1-5
CASSTQGGVQPQHF
TGTGCCAGCAGTACACAGGGTGGGGTGCAGCCCCAGCATTTT
>TRBD1|-|TRBV12-3/TRBV12-4|TRBJ1-2
CASRNRGQRYNYGYTF
TGTGCCAGCAGAAACAGGGGGCAGAGGTATAACTATGGCTACACCTTC